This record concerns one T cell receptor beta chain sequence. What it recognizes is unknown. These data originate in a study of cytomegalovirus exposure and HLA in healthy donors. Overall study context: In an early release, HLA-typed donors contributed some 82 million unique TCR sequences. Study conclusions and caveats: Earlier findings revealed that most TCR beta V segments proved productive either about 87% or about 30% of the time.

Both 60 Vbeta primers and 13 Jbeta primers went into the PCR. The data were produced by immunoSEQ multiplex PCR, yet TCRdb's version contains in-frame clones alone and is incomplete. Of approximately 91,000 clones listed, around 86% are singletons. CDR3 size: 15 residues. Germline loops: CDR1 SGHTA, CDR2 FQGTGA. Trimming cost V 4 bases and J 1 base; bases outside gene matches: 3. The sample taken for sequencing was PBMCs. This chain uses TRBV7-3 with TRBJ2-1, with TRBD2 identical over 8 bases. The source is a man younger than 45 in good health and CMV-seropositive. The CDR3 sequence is CASSSGLASYNEQFF. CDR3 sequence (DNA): TGTGCCAGCAGCTCAGGACTAGCTTCCTACAATGAGCAGTTCTTC.